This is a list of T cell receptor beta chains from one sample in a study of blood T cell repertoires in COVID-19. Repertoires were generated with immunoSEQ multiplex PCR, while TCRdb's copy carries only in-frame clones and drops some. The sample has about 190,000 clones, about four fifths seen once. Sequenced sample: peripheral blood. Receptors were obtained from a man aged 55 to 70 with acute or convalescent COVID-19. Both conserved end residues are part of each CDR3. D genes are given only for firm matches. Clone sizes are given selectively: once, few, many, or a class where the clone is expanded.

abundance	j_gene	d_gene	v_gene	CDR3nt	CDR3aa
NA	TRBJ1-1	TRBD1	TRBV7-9	TGTGCCAGCAGCTCTCGGGGGACAGGGGGAAGGACTGAAGCTTTCTTT	CASSSRGTGGRTEAFF
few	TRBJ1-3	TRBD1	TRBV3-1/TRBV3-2	TGTGCCAGCAGCCAAGCATGGGACAGCGTTCACAACACCATATATTTT	CASSQAWDSVHNTIYF
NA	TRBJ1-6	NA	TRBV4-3	TGCGCCAGCAGCCAAGGGTCAGGGTTTTTGAATTCACCCCTCCACTTT	CASSQGSGFLNSPLHF
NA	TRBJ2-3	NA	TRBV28	TGTGCCAGCAGTTCCAGGACAGGCACAGATACGCAGTATTTT	CASSSRTGTDTQYF
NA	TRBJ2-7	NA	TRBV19	TGTGCCAGTAGTAAAGGGAGCTATTACGAGCAGTACTTC	CASSKGSYYEQYF
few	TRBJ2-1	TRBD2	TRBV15	TGTGCCACCAGCACACTAGCGGGGGGGCCTCGGGAGCAGTTCTTC	CATSTLAGGPREQFF
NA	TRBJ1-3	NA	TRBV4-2	TGTGCCAGCAGCCAAGGCTTTGACACATTCTCTGGAAACACCATATATTTT	CASSQGFDTFSGNTIYF
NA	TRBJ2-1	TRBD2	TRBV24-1	TGTGCCACCAGTGATAGGGTAGCGGGAGGCGGTGGGGGATACAATGAGCAGTTCTTC	CATSDRVAGGGGGYNEQFF
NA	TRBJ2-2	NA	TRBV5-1	TGCGCCAGCAGCTTGTCGGGGAAAGGGTCCGGGGAGCTGTTTTTT	CASSLSGKGSGELFF
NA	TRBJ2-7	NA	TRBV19	TGTGCCAGTAGTATAGGGGAGTTGGGGAGCAGCGAGCAGTACTTC	CASSIGELGSSEQYF
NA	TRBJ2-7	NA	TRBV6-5	TGTGCCAGCCGGGAATGGGGGGACTACGAGCAGTACTTC	CASREWGDYEQYF
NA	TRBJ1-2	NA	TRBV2	TGTGCCAGCAGTGAAAGGGGCAGGGGAATATTGGGCTACACCTTC	CASSERGRGILGYTF
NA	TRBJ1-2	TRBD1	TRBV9	TGTGCCAGCAGCGTATCCACCCCTAGGGGGCAACAGGGCTACACCTTC	CASSVSTPRGQQGYTF
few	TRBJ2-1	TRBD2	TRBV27	TGTGCCAGCAGTTCGAGCTCTAGCGGGAGGGCCTCCTACAATGAGCAGTTCTTC	CASSSSSSGRASYNEQFF
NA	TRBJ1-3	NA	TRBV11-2	TGTGCCAGCAGCTTAGGATACACAGGGACCCTCCGGGGAAACACCATATATTTT	CASSLGYTGTLRGNTIYF
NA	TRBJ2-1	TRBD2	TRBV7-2	TGTGCCAGCAGCTGGACCGGGACTAGCGCAAACAATGAGCAGTTCTTC	CASSWTGTSANNEQFF
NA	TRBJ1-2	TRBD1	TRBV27	TGTGCCAGCAGTTTTAGTCCGAGGGACAGCGCTAAAGTCTATGGCTACACCTTC	CASSFSPRDSAKVYGYTF
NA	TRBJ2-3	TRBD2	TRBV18	TGTGCCAGCTCACCAATCGGGGGGGCCCCAGATACGCAGTATTTT	CASSPIGGAPDTQYF
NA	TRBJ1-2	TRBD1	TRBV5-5	TGTGCCAGCAGCCGAGACAGGGGATCCAACTATGGCTACACCTTC	CASSRDRGSNYGYTF
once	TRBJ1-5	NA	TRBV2	TGTGCCAGCAGAGGGAACAGGGAGGGTCAGCCCCAGCATTTT	CASRGNREGQPQHF
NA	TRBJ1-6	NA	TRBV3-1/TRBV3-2	TGTGCCAGCAGCCCACAACGACAGATCTATAATTCACCCCTCCACTTT	CASSPQRQIYNSPLHF
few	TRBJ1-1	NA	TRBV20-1	TGCAGTGCTAGTCGAGGGGGATTCATCACTGAAGCTTTCTTT	CSASRGGFITEAFF
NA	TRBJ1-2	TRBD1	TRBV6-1	TGTGCCAGCAGTGATCGGCAGGGGGCTGATGGCTACACCTTC	CASSDRQGADGYTF
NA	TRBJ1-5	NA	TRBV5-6	TGTGCCAGCAGCTTGGCGGGGGGCAATCAGCCCCAGCATTTT	CASSLAGGNQPQHF
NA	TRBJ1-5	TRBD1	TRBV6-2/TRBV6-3	TGTGCCAGCAGTTACTCGGGACAGTATAGCAATCAGCCCCAGCATTTT	CASSYSGQYSNQPQHF
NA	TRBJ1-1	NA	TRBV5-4	TGTGCCAGCAGCTTCAAAACAGGGAACACTGAAGCTTTCTTT	CASSFKTGNTEAFF
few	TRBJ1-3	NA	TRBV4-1	TGCGCCAGCAGCCGCCGTCTAGGGGTGGAAAACACCATATATTTT	CASSRRLGVENTIYF
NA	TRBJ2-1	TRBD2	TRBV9	TGTGCCAGCAGCGCGGGACTAGCGGAATACAATGAGCAGTTCTTC	CASSAGLAEYNEQFF
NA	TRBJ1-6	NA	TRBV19	TGTGCCAGTAGTATCTCCAGGGGCCTAAATTCACCCCTCCACTTT	CASSISRGLNSPLHF
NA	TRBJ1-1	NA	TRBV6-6	TGTGCCAGCAGTTACTCGAACGGGGGAAAGTCTGAAGCTTTCTTT	CASSYSNGGKSEAFF
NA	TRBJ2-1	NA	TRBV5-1	TGCGCCAGCAGCTTGGTCCCGGCTAGAAACGAGCAGTTCTTC	CASSLVPARNEQFF
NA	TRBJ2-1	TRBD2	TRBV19	TGTGCCAGTAGTTCTCGGGGGGGCCCCTACAATGAGCAGTTCTTC	CASSSRGGPYNEQFF